A single T cell receptor (beta chain) is shown here with its context. This clone occurred once. This clone's antigen is unknown. Within one base of it there is no much larger clone, and no base qualities were kept. Participants in the prospective study were aged about 18 to 90 years, lived in over 20 United States geographic areas, and enrolled through a virtual design. Cohort assignment in the prospective study relied on participant-reported clinical history from a screening survey and a study questionnaire. ImmuneRACE Cohort 3 recovered participants were defined by two consecutive negative NP/OP PCR tests, healthcare professional clearance, or symptom resolution. Each participant in the prospective study had whole blood, serum and a nasopharyngeal or oropharyngeal swab collected by mobile phlebotomists. Prospective study participants could optionally give additional blood draws and questionnaires over an approximately 2-month period. Prospective study blood samples were shipped either frozen or at room temperature before DNA extraction.

The sample is drawn from a study of blood T cell repertoires in COVID-19 (dated by TCRdb to 2018 to 2021). Study-wide context: The collaborator samples originated in the United States, Italy and Spain and spanned the acute and convalescent phases of COVID-19. The material from the prospective study consisted of cDNA or gDNA derived from T cells, B-cell-depleted T cells, or PBMCs. Subjects who had been exposed to COVID-19, were actively infected with it, or had recovered from it provided the deeply sampled blood TCRbeta repertoires that made up the dataset. The repertoires were released in a freely available public database intended as a resource for research on the immune response to SARS-CoV-2. Samples were obtained from the ongoing ImmuneRACE study (first 160 participants) and from about 1,300 subjects provided by 6 global collaborators. Nearly every sample came with metadata listing a de-identified subject ID, COVID-19 status, age in years and sex. Where available, HLA class I and class II types were obtained from metadata supplied by the sample provider rather than from assay-based typing.

The cysteine opens and the phenylalanine closes a CDR3 of 15 amino acids. Kept here is only the CDR3 DNA, which spans 45 bases and is read in frame from base 1. The germline V gene encodes CDR1 SGHTA and CDR2 FQGNSA. V has 3 bases trimmed and J has 5 bases trimmed; junction bases matching no gene number 3. TCRbeta CDR3 regions were amplified from genomic DNA using the immunoSEQ Assay, a bias-controlled multiplex PCR. The original methods were these. The number of nucleated cells in each sample was estimated by amplification of reference gene primers within the assay. Sequence reads were collapsed and filtered to measure the absolute abundance of every unique TCRbeta CDR3 rearrangement. Productive Simpson clonality was computed per sample as the square root of Simpson's diversity index over productive rearrangements. The table comes from immuneACCESS by way of TCRdb, which keeps in-frame sequences with V and J called. Part of the clones is missing from these tables; in studies checked, under half for an unresolved V gene and the rest for unknown reasons. V, J and clone size reflect that table, while D and trimming were determined from the DNA. This sample gives approximately 310,000 clones in total; approximately 88% of them show up just once. The top ten hold about 5% of the sample.

Here is what the overall study found, with its caveats: The quantity of clinical and demographic metadata differed by source and by participant and was supplied without curation.

The rearranged chain carries TRBV7-2 and TRBJ2-7; the junction holds 14 bases that match TRBD2. The sequence was obtained from a man in his fifties or sixties who had recovered from COVID-19. The sequencing sample was made of PBMCs or T cells enriched from blood (not recorded which). The CDR3 reads CASSLSGLAGDEQYF. The nucleotides are TGTGCCAGCAGCTTGTCGGGACTAGCGGGAGACGAGCAGTACTTC.